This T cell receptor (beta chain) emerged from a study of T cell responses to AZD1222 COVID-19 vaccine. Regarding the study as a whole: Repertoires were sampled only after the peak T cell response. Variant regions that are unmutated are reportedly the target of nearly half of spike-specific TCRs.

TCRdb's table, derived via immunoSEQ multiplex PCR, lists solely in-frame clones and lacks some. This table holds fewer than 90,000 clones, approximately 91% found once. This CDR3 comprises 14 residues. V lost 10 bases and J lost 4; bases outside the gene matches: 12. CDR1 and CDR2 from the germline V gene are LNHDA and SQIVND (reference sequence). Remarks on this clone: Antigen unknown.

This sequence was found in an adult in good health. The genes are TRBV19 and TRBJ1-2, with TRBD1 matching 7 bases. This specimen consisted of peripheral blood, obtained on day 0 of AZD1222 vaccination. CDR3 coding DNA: TGTGCCACTCGGACGGGCCAGGGGGTCTATGGCTACACCTTC. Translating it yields CATRTGQGVYGYTF.